The 22 T cell receptor beta chains presented below share a single source sample, sequenced in a study of OX40 agonist ivuxolimab in advanced cancers. Sequencing used immunoSEQ multiplex PCR; TCRdb keeps in-frame clones, though not all of them. Among approximately 89,000 clones, roughly 88% were seen once, and the ten largest hold approximately 0.26%. The sample was CD4+ or CD8+ T cells sorted from blood, taken in a trial of the OX40 agonist ivuxolimab. Receptors originate from an adult with an advanced solid tumor such as melanoma, head and neck, liver or kidney cancer.

This clone turned up a few times. V and J are TRBV5-1 and TRBJ2-1, with D possibly being TRBD1 (6 bases). V lost 6 bases, J lost 0 bases, and 16 bases lay in between. Germline V gives CDR1 SGHRS, CDR2 YFSETQ. The CDR3 has 16 residues. In DNA form, the CDR3 reads TGCGCCAGCACCCCCCAGGGACAAAGCTCCTACAATGAGCAGTTCTTC. Translating it yields CASTPQGQSSYNEQFF.

The J gene is TRBJ2-7, the V gene TRBV25-1; D perhaps matches TRBD1 (6 bases). The germline CDR1 and CDR2 sequences are MGHDK and SYGVNS. This CDR3 spans 14 amino acids. Deletions cut 5 bases from V and 2 bases from J, with 13 bases between. In DNA form, the CDR3 reads TGTGCCAGCAGTCCCCGGGACATTACCTACGAGCAGTACTTC. Its translation: CASSPRDITYEQYF.

The rearrangement links TRBV30 to TRBJ2-7; possibly TRBD1 for D (6 bases). The CDR3 runs 12 residues. The germline V and J ends were trimmed by 2 bases and 4 bases, with 9 bases remaining between them. CDR1 GTSNPN and CDR2 SVGIG come from the germline V gene (reference sequence). This CDR3 reads CAWSLQGYEQYF. The CDR3 DNA is TGTGCCTGGAGTTTACAGGGTTACGAGCAGTACTTC.

The chain joins TRBV27 to TRBJ2-5, with D uncertain. The germline V and J ends were trimmed by 5 bases and 1 base, with 8 bases remaining between them. Germline V lookup: CDR1 MNHEY, CDR2 SMNVEV (reference sequence). This CDR3 has 13 amino acids. CDR3 sequence (DNA): TGTGCCAGCAGTCATCATCTCCAAGAGACCCAGTACTTC. Its protein product is CASSHHLQETQYF.

This sequence joins TRBV19 and TRBJ2-5, with D perhaps matching TRBD1 (5 bases). Germline CDR1 and CDR2: LNHDA and SQIVND (reference sequence). The CDR3 length is 16 residues. V lost 6 bases to trimming and J lost 3 bases, with 20 bases between them. The CDR3 DNA sequence: TGTGCCAGTAGCATCCAGGGAACCCGCCATGAAGAGACCCAGTACTTC. Translation gives CASSIQGTRHEETQYF.

The CDR3 nucleotides read TGCGCCAGCAGCCAAATGCCTGGGCGGGGGGGCACAGATACGCAGTATTTT. Amino acid sequence: CASSQMPGRGGTDTQYF. The chain uses TRBV5-1 and TRBJ2-3, with 8 positions matching TRBD2. With V trimmed by 4 bases and J by 1 base, 11 bases remained unmatched. The CDR3 has 17 amino acids. Germline V gene lookup returns CDR1 SGHRS and CDR2 YFSETQ.

This chain's CDR3 is CASSYGRESGELFF. The DNA of the CDR3 is TGTGCCAGCAGCTACGGCAGGGAATCCGGGGAGCTGTTTTTT. V usage is TRBV5-6 and J usage is TRBJ2-2; D possibly corresponds to TRBD1 (5 bases). Germline V gives CDR1 SGHDT, CDR2 YYEEEE. Between the trimmed V and J ends, which lost 3 bases and 6 bases, there was a span of 12 bases. This CDR3 spans 14 amino acids.

The rearrangement joins TRBV7-2 to TRBJ1-2; D not certain. The CDR3 loop spans 14 amino acids. Germline V gene lookup returns CDR1 SGHTA and CDR2 FQGNSA. Trimming took 4 bases from V and 4 from J, leaving 13 bases between them. In DNA form, the CDR3 reads TGTGCCAGCAGCTCCCCTGGGTGGGGCTATGGCTACACCTTC. As protein: CASSSPGWGYGYTF.

This clone appeared a single time. V and J are TRBV2 and TRBJ1-2; D is undetermined. Trimming pared 5 bases from V and 5 bases from J, leaving 12 bases between. Germline assignment: CDR1 SNHLY and CDR2 FYNNEI. CDR3 length: 13 amino acids. The CDR3 DNA sequence: TGTGCCAGCAGTCCCACCGGGCCATATGGCTACACCTTC. It yields the protein CASSPTGPYGYTF.

The chain combines TRBV11-3 with TRBJ2-1, with TRBD2 matching 9 bases. CDR3 length: 17 residues. Germline values: CDR1 SGHNT, CDR2 YENEEA. V was pared by 6 bases and J by 2 bases, with 11 bases of the junction left unmatched. The CDR3 DNA reads TGTGCCAGCAGTGGCGGGGGGGCTCATGGGGCCTACAATGAGCAGTTCTTC. Residues: CASSGGGAHGAYNEQFF.

The chain joins TRBV19 to TRBJ1-6; unclear D gene. This CDR3 is built from 15 residues. V lost 7 bases and J lost 7, with 17 bases in between. CDR1 is LNHDA, CDR2 SQIVND, per germline (reference sequence). The CDR3 sequence: CASKPSWQNNSPLHF. The CDR3 DNA reads TGTGCCAGTAAGCCTAGCTGGCAGAACAATTCACCCCTCCACTTT.

This chain joins TRBV5-1 and TRBJ1-2; D is uncertain. Germline lookup yields CDR1 SGHRS and CDR2 YFSETQ. CDR3 size: 12 residues. Between the trimmed V and J ends, which lost 1 base and 6 bases, there was a span of 7 bases. In nucleotides, the CDR3 is TGCGCCAGCAGCTTGAATGGGGATGGCTACACCTTC. Its translation is CASSLNGDGYTF.

The rearrangement links TRBV11-2 to TRBJ2-3; TRBD2 matches at 8 bases. Germline CDR1 and CDR2: SGHAT and FQNNGV. CDR3 length: 16 residues. With V trimmed by 0 bases and J by 4 bases, 6 bases remained unmatched. This CDR3 reads CASSLEFGRGADTQYF. CDR3 nucleotide sequence: TGTGCCAGCAGCTTAGAATTCGGGCGGGGGGCAGATACGCAGTATTTT. The full variable domain, its missing parts supplied by reference TRBV11-2 and TRBJ2-3, is EAGVAQSPRYKIIEKRQSVAFWCNPISGHATLYWYQQILGQGPKLLIQFQNNGVVDDSQLPKDRFSAERLKGVDSTLKIQPAKLEDSAVYLCASSLEFGRGADTQYFGPGTRLTVL.

The chain carries TRBV30 and TRBJ1-1; 7 nucleotides agree with TRBD1. The J segment lost 5 bases and the V segment lost 0 bases, leaving 6 bases of the junction unmatched. Germline CDR1 and CDR2: GTSNPN and SVGIG (reference sequence). CDR3 size: 14 residues. The CDR3 DNA reads as TGTGCCTGGAGTGTACAGGGGACGGGTACTGAAGCTTTCTTT. It codes for CAWSVQGTGTEAFF.

This clone was observed a handful of times. J is TRBJ1-1 and V is TRBV7-9, with D uncertain. CDR1 SEHNR and CDR2 FQNEAQ come from the germline V gene (reference sequence). V lost 1 base and J 3 bases, leaving 3 bases between the germline ends. This CDR3 has 12 amino acids. CDR3 residues: CASSLGYTEAFF. In DNA form, the CDR3 reads TGTGCCAGCAGCTTAGGGTACACTGAAGCTTTCTTT.

This clone was found a few times. This chain links TRBV10-1 with TRBJ1-1, with TRBD1 identical over 9 bases. CDR1 and CDR2 (germline): WNHNN, SYGVQD (reference sequence). The junction had 13 bases not matched to a gene; V was cut back by 9 bases and J by 5 bases. The CDR3 has 15 amino acids. The CDR3 nucleotides are TGCGCCAGTGCTGATCCGGGACAGGGTTTAACTGAAGCTTTCTTT. Translating it yields CASADPGQGLTEAFF.

V gene TRBV5-1 combines with J gene TRBJ2-2; the D gene is possibly TRBD2 (6 bases). The CDR3 runs to 15 residues. The V end was cut by 0 bases, the J end by 6 bases, with 12 bases between. CDR1 SGHRS and CDR2 YFSETQ come from the germline V gene. The CDR3 reads CASSLVGGRSGELFF. The CDR3 region has the DNA TGCGCCAGCAGCTTGGTGGGGGGTCGGTCCGGGGAGCTGTTTTTT.

The chain is built from TRBV19 and TRBJ2-2; D not certain. Germline lookup yields CDR1 LNHDA and CDR2 SQIVND (reference sequence). Trimming took 4 bases from V and 3 from J, leaving 6 bases between them. This CDR3 has 13 residues. The DNA of the CDR3 is TGTGCCAGTAGTACCGGGTACACCGGGGAGCTGTTTTTT. It encodes CASSTGYTGELFF.

V gene TRBV27 combines with J gene TRBJ1-1, with a tentative D call TRBD1 (5 bases). V was shortened by 3 bases and J by 2 bases, with 10 bases between the two germline ends. The CDR3 contains 14 residues. Per the germline V gene, CDR1 is MNHEY and CDR2 is SMNVEV (reference sequence). CDR3 in amino acids: CASSFGGGNTEAFF. DNA of the CDR3: TGTGCCAGCAGTTTTGGGGGTGGCAACACTGAAGCTTTCTTT.

The chain links TRBV4-2 to TRBJ1-3; 8 positions match TRBD1. V dropped 4 bases and J dropped 2; count of bases not matched to a gene: 4. Per the germline V gene, CDR1 is LGHNA and CDR2 is YNFKEQ. This CDR3 region has 15 residues. The CDR3 DNA is TGTGCCAGCAGCCCTTTGACAGGGGCTGGAAACACCATATATTTT. This gives the protein CASSPLTGAGNTIYF.

The V and J genes are TRBV11-2 and TRBJ2-3; 12 bases match TRBD2. The CDR3 is 15 residues long. Germline-derived CDR1 and CDR2 are SGHAT and FQNNGV. V shed 0 bases and J 7 bases; nucleotides not matched to a gene: 2. DNA of the CDR3: TGTGCCAGCAGCTTAGATGGACTAGCGGGATATACGCAGTATTTT. Its protein product is CASSLDGLAGYTQYF.

CDR3 sequence: CAWKSERHEQFF. CDR3 nucleotides: TGTGCCTGGAAATCGGAAAGACATGAGCAGTTCTTC. The chain joins TRBV30 to TRBJ2-1; no firm D call. Germline V CDR1 and CDR2: GTSNPN, SVGIG (reference sequence). V was cut by 4 bases and J by 8 bases, with 12 bases left in between. The CDR3 totals 12 residues.